This TCR beta chain was sequenced in a study of blood T cell repertoires in COVID-19. Profiling relied on immunoSEQ multiplex PCR, and the TCRdb table lists in-frame clones only, not all of them. This table has about 190,000 clones, around four fifths appearing once. Germline CDR1 is SEHNR and CDR2 is FQNEAQ (reference sequence). CDR3 length: 13 residues. Trimming shortened V by 5 bases and J by 7 bases, and 14 bases separated the two germline ends. This clonotype was sampled from a human donor in a cohort sampled during active COVID-19. This chain connects TRBV7-9 to TRBJ1-2; a possible D gene is TRBD1 (5 bases). The sample consisted of peripheral blood. This CDR3 reads CASSLMWGVGYTF. As DNA, the CDR3 is TGTGCCAGCAGCCTCATGTGGGGGGTTGGCTACACCTTC.